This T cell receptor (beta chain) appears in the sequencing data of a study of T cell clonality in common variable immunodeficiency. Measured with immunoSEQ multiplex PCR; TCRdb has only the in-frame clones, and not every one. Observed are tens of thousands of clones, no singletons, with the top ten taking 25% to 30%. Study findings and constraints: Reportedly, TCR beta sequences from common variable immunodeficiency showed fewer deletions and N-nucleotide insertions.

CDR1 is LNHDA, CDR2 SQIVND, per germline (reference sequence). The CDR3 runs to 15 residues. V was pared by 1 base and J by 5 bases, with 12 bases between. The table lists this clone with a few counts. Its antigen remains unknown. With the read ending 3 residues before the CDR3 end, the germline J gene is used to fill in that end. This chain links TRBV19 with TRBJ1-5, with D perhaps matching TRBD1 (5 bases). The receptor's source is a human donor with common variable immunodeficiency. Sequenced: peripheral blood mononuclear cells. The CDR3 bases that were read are TGTGCCAGTAGTATAGCCGGGACTCCTCATCAGCCC. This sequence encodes CASSIAGTPHQP. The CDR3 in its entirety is CASSIAGTPHQPQHF.